This entry concerns a single T cell receptor (beta chain). Which antigen it targets is not known. No base quality information exists; no much larger clone differs at one position. The sample is drawn from a study of T cell clonotyping in hematopoietic cell transplantation (dated by TCRdb to about 2021). For context, the study as a whole: The study collected some 140 blood samples from approximately 35 consecutive transplant recipients and their related donors. Patients were recruited between September 2015 and 2017 and followed until late 2020 or death.

The germline V gene specifies SQVTM as CDR1 and ANQGSEA as CDR2. V is pared back by 2 bases and J by 3 bases, with 8 bases lying between the germline termini. Including the terminal cysteine and phenylalanine, the CDR3 comprises 12 residues. The sequence is cut down to CDR3 DNA, 36 bases in frame from base 1. TCR beta CDR3 regions were amplified from genomic DNA with the immunoSEQ assay, a bias-controlled multiplex PCR using V- and J-specific primers. In a second PCR step, the CDR3 amplicons were tagged with a proprietary barcode plus Illumina adapter sequences. CDR3 libraries were sequenced on an Illumina MiSeq instrument. The published analysis was carried out like this. immunoSEQ Analyzer 3.0 was used for export and quality control, with R Bioconductor and Immunarch used for downstream analyses. Only productive rearrangements in the normalized downsampled data set went into calculating the repertoire metrics. Clonotypes larger than 5 templates in the normalized cohort were defined as pathologically expanded. The Inverse Simpson Index was used to measure repertoire diversity. The non-normalized data set was used for CMV-specificity analyses so that all clonotypes could be captured. The table comes from immuneACCESS by way of TCRdb, which keeps in-frame sequences with V and J called. Part of the clones is missing from these tables; in studies checked, under half for an unresolved V gene and the rest for unknown reasons. That table furnishes V, J and clone size, whereas the DNA furnished D and trimming. The sample table records several thousand clones; around four fifths of these occur just once. The ten most abundant clones make up 30% to 40% of the sample.

Findings and caveats that apply to the study as a whole: Broader posttransplant TCR repertoire diversity was predicted by donor and pretransplant recipient Inverse Simpson Index values. Overlap with donor repertoires was found for only a small fraction of recipient repertoires, with over 95% found to appear de novo at the given depth. Recipient TCR diversity fell after transplant, with pathologically expanded clonotypes rising progressively from day 30 to day 180. The sample size was limited and the cells went unsorted, which meant the CD4 and CD8 repertoire contributions could not be told apart.

This specimen's time point label, per the study, means: 180 days after allo-HCT. Recipient blood was collected about 28 days before transplant and at days 30, 100 and 180 after transplant. Nuclei Lysis Solution was used to extract genomic DNA from fresh or cryopreserved unfractionated peripheral blood mononuclear cells. This chain is built from TRBV29-1 and TRBJ2-7; D gene: possibly TRBD2, on 5 matching bases. The material was peripheral blood mononuclear cells, obtained 180 days after allogeneic stem cell transplant. The TCR was taken from a male patient between 65 and 85 years old who had an allogeneic stem cell transplant from an unrelated donor, so T cells may come from the graft donor. Some clones in this sample may be carry-over from other donors' samples. The CDR3 amino acid sequence is: CSVERGNYEQYF. The DNA sequence is given as TGCAGCGTTGAACGAGGGAACTACGAGCAGTACTTC.